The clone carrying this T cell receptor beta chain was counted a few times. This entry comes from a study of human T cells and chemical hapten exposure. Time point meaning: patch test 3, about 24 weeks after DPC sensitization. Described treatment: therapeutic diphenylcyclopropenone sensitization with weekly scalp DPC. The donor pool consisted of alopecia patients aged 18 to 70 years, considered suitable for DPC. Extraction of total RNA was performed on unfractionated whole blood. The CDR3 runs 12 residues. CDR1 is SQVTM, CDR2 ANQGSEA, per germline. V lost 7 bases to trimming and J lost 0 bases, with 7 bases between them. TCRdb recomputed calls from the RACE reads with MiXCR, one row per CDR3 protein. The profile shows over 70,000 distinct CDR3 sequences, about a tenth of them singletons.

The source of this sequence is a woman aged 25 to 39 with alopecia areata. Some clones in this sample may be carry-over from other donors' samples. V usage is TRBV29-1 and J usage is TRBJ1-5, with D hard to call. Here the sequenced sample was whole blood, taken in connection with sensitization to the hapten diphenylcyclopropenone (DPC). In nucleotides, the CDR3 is TGCAGCGCTCGGAGTAGCAATCAGCCCCAGCATTTT. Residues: CSARSSNQPQHF.